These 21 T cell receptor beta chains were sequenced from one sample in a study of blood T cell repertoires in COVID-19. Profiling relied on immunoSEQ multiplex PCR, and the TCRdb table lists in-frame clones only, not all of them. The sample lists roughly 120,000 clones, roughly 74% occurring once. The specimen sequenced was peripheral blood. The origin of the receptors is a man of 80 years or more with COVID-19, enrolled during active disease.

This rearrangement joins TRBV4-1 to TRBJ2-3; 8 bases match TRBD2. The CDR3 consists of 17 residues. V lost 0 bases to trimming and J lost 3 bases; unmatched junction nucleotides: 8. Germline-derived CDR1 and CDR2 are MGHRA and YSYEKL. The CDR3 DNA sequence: TGCGCCAGCAGCCAAGATCATGATCTAGCGGGTACAGATACGCAGTATTTT. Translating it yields CASSQDHDLAGTDTQYF.

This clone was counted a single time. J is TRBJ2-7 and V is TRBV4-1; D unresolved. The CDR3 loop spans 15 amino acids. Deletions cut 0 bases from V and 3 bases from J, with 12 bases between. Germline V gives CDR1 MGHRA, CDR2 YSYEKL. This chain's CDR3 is CASSQDRLTNYEQYF. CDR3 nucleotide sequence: TGCGCCAGCAGCCAAGATCGACTTACCAACTACGAGCAGTACTTC.

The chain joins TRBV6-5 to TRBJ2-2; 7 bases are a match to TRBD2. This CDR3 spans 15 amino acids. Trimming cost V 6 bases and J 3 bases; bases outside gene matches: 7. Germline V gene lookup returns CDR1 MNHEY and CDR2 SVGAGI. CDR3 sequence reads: CASRYMAGDTGELFF. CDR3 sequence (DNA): TGTGCCAGCAGGTATATGGCGGGAGACACCGGGGAGCTGTTTTTT.

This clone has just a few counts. Here the CDR3 DNA reads TGTGCCAGCAGCGTAGGTTCCACTAACTATGGCTACACCTTC. This encodes CASSVGSTNYGYTF. This chain uses TRBV9 with TRBJ1-2; D call uncertain. This CDR3 has 14 amino acids. Looked up from germline, CDR1 is SGDLS and CDR2 is YYNGEE. V dropped 0 bases and J dropped 0 bases, with 6 bases sitting between them.

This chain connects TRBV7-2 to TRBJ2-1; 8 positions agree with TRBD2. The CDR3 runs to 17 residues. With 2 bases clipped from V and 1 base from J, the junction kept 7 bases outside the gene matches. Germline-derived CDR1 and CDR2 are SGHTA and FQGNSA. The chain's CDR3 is CASSLSPSGLSYNEQFF. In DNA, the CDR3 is TGTGCCAGCAGCTTAAGCCCTAGCGGGTTGTCCTACAATGAGCAGTTCTTC.

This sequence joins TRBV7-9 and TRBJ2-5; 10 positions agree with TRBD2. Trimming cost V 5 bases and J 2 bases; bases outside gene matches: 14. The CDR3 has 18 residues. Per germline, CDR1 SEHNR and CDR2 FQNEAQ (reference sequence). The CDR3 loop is CASSPRPPSGSRQETQYF. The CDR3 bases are TGTGCCAGCAGCCCCCGTCCCCCTAGCGGGAGTCGGCAAGAGACCCAGTACTTC.

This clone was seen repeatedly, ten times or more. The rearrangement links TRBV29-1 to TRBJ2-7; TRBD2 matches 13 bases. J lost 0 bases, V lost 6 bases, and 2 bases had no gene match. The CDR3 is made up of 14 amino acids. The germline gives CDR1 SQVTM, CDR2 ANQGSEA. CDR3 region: CSVGTSGNSYEQYF. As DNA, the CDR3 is TGCAGCGTCGGGACTAGCGGGAACTCCTACGAGCAGTACTTC.

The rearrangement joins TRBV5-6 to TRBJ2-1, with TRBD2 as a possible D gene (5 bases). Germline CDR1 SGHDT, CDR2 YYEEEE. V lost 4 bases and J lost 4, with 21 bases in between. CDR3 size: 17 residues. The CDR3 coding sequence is TGTGCCAGCAGCCTCAAAAGGACGGGAATTGGATACAATGAGCAGTTCTTC. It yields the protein CASSLKRTGIGYNEQFF.

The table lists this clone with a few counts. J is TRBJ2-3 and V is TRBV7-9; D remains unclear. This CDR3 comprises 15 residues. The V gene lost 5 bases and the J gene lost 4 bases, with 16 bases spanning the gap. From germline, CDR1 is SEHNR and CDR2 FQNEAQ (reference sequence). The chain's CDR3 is CASSPRTRLADTQYF. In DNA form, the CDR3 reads TGTGCCAGCAGCCCCCGAACCCGTCTAGCAGATACGCAGTATTTT.

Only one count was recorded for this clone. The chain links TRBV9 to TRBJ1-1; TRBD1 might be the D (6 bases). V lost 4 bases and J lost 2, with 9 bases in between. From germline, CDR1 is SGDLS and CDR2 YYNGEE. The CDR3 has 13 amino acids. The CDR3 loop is CASSLTGNTEAFF. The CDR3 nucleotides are TGTGCCAGCAGCCTGACAGGTAACACTGAAGCTTTCTTT. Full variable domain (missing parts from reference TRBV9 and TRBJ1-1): DSGVTQTPKHLITATGQRVTLRCSPRSGDLSVYWYQQSLDQGLQFLIQYYNGEERAKGNILERFSAQQFPDLHSELNLSSLELGDSALYFCASSLTGNTEAFFGQGTRLTVV.

In DNA, the CDR3 is TGTGCCAGCACTAGACTAGCGGGGAACACCGGGGAGCTGTTTTTT. It codes for CASTRLAGNTGELFF. The rearrangement joins TRBV6-5 to TRBJ2-2, with 10 bases fitting TRBD2. The V gene end was trimmed by 7 bases and the J gene end by 1 base; junction bases not matched to a gene: 3. Germline lookup yields CDR1 MNHEY and CDR2 SVGAGI. CDR3 length equals 15 residues.

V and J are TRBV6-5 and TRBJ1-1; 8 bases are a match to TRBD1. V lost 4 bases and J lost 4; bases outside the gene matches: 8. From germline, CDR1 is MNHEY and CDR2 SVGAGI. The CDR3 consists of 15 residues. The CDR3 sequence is CASSSTGTGLTEAFF. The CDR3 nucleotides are TGTGCCAGCAGTTCCACAGGGACAGGTCTCACTGAAGCTTTCTTT.

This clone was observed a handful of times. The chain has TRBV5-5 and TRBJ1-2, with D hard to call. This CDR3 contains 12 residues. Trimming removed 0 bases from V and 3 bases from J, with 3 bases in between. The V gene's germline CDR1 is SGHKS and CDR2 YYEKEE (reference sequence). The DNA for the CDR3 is TGTGCCAGCAGCTTGGCGGACTATGGCTACACCTTC. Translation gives CASSLADYGYTF.

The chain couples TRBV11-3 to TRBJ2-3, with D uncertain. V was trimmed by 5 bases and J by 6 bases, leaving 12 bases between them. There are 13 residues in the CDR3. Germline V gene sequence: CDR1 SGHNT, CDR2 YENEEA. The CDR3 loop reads CASSPRSPDTQYF. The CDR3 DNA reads TGTGCCAGCAGCCCCCGGTCCCCGGATACGCAGTATTTT.

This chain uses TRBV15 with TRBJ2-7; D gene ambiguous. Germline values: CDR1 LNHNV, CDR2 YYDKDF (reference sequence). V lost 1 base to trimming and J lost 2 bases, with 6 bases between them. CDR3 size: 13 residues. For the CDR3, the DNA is TGTGCCACCAGCAGAGCAGGTACCTACGAGCAGTACTTC. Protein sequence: CATSRAGTYEQYF. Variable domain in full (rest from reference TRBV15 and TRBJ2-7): DAMVIQNPRYQVTQFGKPVTLSCSQTLNHNVMYWYQQKSSQAPKLLFHYYDKDFNNEADTPDNFQSRRPNTSFCFLDIRSPGLGDTAMYLCATSRAGTYEQYFGPGTRLTVT.

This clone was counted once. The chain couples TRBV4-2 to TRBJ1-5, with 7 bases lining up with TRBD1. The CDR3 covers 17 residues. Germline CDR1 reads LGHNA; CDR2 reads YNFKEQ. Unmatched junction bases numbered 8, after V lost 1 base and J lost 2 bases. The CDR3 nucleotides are TGTGCCAGCAGCCAAGGACAGGGTAGTTGGCGCAATCAGCCCCAGCATTTT. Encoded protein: CASSQGQGSWRNQPQHF.

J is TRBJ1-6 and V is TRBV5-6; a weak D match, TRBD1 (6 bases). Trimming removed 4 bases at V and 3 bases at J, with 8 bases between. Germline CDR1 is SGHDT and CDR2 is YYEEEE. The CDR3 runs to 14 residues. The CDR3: CASSPQGYNSPLHF. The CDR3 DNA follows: TGTGCCAGCAGCCCACAGGGCTATAATTCACCCCTCCACTTT. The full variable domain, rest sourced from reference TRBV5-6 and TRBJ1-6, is DAGVTQSPTHLIKTRGQQVTLRCSPKSGHDTVSWYQQALGQGPQFIFQYYEEEERQRGNFPDRFSGHQFPNYSSELNVNALLLGDSALYLCASSPQGYNSPLHFGNGTRLTVT.

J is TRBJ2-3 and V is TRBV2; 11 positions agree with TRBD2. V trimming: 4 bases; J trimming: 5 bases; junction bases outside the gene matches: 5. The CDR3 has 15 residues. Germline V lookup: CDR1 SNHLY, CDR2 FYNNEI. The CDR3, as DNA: TGTGCCAGCAGTGTTAGCGGGAGGGCCGGAGATACGCAGTATTTT. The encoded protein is CASSVSGRAGDTQYF. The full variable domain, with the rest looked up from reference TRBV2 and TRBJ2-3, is EPEVTQTPSHQVTQMGQEVILRCVPISNHLYFYWYRQILGQKVEFLVSFYNNEISEKSEIFDDQFSVERPDGSNFTLKIRSTKLEDSAMYFCASSVSGRAGDTQYFGPGTRLTVL.

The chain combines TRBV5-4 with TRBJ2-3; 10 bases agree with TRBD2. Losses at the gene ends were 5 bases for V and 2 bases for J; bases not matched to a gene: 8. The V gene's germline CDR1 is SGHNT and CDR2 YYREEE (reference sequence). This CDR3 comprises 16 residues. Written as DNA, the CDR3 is TGTGCCAGCAGACCCGGGACTAGCGAATCCACAGATACGCAGTATTTT. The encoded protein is CASRPGTSESTDTQYF.

This CDR3 is CASSLAPGTGDNYGYTF. The CDR3 DNA is TGCGCCAGCAGCTTGGCCCCCGGGACAGGGGATAACTATGGCTACACCTTC. The J gene is TRBJ1-2, the V gene TRBV5-1, with 10 bases fitting TRBD1. Germline values: CDR1 SGHRS, CDR2 YFSETQ. The V segment lost 0 bases and the J segment 1 base; nucleotides outside the gene matches: 6. The CDR3 has 17 amino acids.

CDR3 DNA sequence: TGTGCCAGCACCCAGGGGGGCAGGGAGACCCAGTACTTC. It encodes CASTQGGRETQYF. The chain joins TRBV12-3 or TRBV12-4 to TRBJ2-5; the D gene is possibly TRBD1 (7 bases). CDR3 length: 13 residues. V was shortened by 7 bases and J by 5 bases, with 14 bases between the two germline ends.